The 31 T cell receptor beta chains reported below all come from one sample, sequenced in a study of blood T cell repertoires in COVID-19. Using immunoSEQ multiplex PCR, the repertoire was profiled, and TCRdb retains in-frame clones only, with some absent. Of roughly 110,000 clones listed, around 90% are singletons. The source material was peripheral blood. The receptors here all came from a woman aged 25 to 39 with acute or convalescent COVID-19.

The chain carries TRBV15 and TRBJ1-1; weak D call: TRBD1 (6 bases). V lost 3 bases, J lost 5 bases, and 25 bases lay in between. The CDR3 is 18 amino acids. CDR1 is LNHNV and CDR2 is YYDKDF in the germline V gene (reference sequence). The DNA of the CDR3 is TGTGCCACCAGCAGTCCCCGCCGACAGGCAGGTCGGGGTACTGAAGCTTTCTTT. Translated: CATSSPRRQAGRGTEAFF.

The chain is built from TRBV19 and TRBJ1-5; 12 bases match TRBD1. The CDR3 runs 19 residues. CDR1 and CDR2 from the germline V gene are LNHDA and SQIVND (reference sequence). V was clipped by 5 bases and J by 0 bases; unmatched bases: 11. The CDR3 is CASSSGTGGSVASNQPQHF. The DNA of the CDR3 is TGTGCCAGTAGTTCCGGGACAGGGGGCTCCGTTGCTAGCAATCAGCCCCAGCATTTT.

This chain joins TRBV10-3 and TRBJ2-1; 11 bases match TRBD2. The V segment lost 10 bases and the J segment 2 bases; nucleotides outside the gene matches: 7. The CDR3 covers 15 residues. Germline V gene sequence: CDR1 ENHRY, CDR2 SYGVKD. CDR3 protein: CASRIAGGPYNEQFF. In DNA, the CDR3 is TGTGCCAGTAGAATAGCGGGGGGGCCCTACAATGAGCAGTTCTTC.

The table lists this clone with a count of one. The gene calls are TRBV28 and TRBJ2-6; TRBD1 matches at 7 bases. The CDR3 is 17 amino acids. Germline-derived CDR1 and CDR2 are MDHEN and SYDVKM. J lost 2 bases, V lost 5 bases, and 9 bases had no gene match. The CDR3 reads CASSGNRGNPGANVLTF. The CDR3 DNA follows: TGTGCCAGCAGTGGGAACAGGGGAAATCCTGGGGCCAACGTCCTGACTTTC.

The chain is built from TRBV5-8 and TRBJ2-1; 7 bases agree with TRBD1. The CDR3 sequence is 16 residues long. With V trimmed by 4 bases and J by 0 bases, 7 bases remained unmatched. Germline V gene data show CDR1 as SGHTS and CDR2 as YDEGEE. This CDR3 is CASSLRQGGSYNEQFF. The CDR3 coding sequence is TGTGCCAGCAGCCTAAGACAGGGCGGCTCCTACAATGAGCAGTTCTTC.

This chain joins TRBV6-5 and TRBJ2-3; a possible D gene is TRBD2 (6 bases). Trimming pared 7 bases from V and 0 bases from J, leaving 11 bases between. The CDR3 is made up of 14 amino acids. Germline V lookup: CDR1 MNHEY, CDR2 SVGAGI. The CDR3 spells CASTGRTSTDTQYF. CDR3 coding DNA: TGTGCCAGCACAGGGAGGACAAGCACAGATACGCAGTATTTT.

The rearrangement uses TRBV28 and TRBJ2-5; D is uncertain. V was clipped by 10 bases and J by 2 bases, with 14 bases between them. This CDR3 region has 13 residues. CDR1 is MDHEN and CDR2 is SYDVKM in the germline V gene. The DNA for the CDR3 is TGTGCCACCGGAACACAGCTACAAGAGACCCAGTACTTC. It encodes CATGTQLQETQYF.

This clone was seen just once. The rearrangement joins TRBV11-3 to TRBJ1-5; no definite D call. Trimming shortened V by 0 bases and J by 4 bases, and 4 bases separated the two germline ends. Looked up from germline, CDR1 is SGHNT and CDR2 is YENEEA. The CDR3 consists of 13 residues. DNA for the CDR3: TGTGCCAGCAGCTTAGAAGAGAATCAGCCCCAGCATTTT. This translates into CASSLEENQPQHF.

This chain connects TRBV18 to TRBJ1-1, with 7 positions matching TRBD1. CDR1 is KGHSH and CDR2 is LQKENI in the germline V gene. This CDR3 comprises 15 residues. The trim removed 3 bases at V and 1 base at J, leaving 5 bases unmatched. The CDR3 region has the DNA TGTGCCAGCTCACCGACACAGGGGCCGAACACTGAAGCTTTCTTT. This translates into CASSPTQGPNTEAFF.

DNA of the CDR3: TGTGCCAGCAGCTTCGGGGGGGACACTGAAGCTTTCTTT. Translating it yields CASSFGGDTEAFF. V usage is TRBV7-3 and J usage is TRBJ1-1; a possible D gene is TRBD1 (5 bases). The V gene's germline CDR1 is SGHTA and CDR2 FQGTGA. The CDR3 consists of 13 residues. Trimming removed 3 bases from V and 3 bases from J, with 8 bases in between. Full variable domain (outside the CDR3, taken from reference TRBV7-3 and TRBJ1-1): GAGVSQTPSNKVTEKGKYVELRCDPISGHTALYWYRQSLGQGPEFLIYFQGTGAADDSGLPNDRFFAVRPEGSVSTLKIQRTERGDSAVYLCASSFGGDTEAFFGQGTRLTVV.

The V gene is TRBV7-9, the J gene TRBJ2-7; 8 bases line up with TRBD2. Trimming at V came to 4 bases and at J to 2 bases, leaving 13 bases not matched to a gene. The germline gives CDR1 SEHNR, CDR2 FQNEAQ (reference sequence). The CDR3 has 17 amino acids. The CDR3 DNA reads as TGTGCCAGCAGCTCTCCCCGAGGTAGCGGGACCGCCTACGAGCAGTACTTC. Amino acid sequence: CASSSPRGSGTAYEQYF.

This CDR3 reads CASSLAANTEAFF. CDR3 DNA sequence: TGTGCCAGCAGTTTAGCGGCGAACACTGAAGCTTTCTTT. The chain couples TRBV12-3 or TRBV12-4 to TRBJ1-1; D unresolved. The germline V and J ends were trimmed by 0 bases and 1 base, with 3 bases remaining between them. The CDR3 consists of 13 residues.

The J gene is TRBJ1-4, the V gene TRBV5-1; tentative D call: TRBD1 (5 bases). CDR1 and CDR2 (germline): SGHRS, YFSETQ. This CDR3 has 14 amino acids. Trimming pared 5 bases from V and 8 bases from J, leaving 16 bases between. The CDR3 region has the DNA TGCGCCAGCAGAAACCAGGGCCTCGGGGAAAAACTGTTTTTT. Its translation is CASRNQGLGEKLFF. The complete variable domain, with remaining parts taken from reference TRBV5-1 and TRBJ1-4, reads KAGVTQTPRYLIKTRGQQVTLSCSPISGHRSVSWYQQTPGQGLQFLFEYFSETQRNKGNFPGRFSGRQFSNSRSEMNVSTLELGDSALYLCASRNQGLGEKLFFGSGTQLSVL.

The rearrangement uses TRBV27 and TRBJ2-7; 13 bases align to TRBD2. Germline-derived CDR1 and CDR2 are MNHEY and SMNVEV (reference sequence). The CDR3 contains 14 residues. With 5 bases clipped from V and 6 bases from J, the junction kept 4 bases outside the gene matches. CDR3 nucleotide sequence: TGTGCCAGCAGTCCGACTAGCGGGGGGAGCGAGCAGTACTTC. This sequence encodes CASSPTSGGSEQYF.

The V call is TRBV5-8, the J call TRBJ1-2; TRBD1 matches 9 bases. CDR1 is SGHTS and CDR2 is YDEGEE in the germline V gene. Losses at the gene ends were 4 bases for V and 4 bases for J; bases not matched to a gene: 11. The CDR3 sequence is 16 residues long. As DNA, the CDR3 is TGTGCCAGCAGCCCAAGGACAGGGGATGGGAGCTATGGCTACACCTTC. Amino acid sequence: CASSPRTGDGSYGYTF.

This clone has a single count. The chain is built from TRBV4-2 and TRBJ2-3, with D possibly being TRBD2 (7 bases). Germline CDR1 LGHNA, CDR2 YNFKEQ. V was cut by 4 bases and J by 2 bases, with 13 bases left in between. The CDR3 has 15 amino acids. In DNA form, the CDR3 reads TGTGCCAGCAGCCCGGGGGGCCCTCCCACAGATACGCAGTATTTT. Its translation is CASSPGGPPTDTQYF.

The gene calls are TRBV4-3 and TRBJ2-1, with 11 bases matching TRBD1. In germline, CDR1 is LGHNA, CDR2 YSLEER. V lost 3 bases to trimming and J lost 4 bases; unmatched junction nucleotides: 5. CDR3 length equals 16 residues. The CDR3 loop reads CASSQRTGGAYNEQFF. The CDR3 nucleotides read TGCGCCAGCAGCCAGAGGACAGGGGGCGCGTACAATGAGCAGTTCTTC.

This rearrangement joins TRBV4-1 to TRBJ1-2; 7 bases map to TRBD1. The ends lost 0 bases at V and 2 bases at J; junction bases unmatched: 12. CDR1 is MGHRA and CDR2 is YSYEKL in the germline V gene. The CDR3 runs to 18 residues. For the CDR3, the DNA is TGCGCCAGCAGCCAAGAATATCGAGATTTGACAGGGAACTATGGCTACACCTTC. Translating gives CASSQEYRDLTGNYGYTF.

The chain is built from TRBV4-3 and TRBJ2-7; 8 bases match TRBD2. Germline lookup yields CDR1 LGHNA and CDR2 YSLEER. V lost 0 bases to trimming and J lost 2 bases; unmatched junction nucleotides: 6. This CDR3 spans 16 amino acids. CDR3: CASSQDKTSGAYEQYF. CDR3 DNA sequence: TGCGCCAGCAGCCAAGATAAAACTAGCGGAGCCTACGAGCAGTACTTC.

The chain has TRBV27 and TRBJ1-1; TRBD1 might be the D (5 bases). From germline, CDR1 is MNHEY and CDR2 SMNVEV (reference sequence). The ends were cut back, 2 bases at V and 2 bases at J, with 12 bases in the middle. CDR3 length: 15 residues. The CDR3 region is CASSLGPGLNTEAFF. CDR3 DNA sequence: TGTGCCAGCAGTTTAGGCCCAGGGCTCAACACTGAAGCTTTCTTT.

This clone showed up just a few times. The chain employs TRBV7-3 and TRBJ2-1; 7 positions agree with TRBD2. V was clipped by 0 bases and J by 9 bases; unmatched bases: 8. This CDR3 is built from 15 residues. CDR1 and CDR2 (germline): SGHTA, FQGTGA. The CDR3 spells CASSLTAGARGEQFF. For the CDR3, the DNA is TGTGCCAGCAGCTTAACGGCGGGAGCCCGAGGTGAGCAGTTCTTC.

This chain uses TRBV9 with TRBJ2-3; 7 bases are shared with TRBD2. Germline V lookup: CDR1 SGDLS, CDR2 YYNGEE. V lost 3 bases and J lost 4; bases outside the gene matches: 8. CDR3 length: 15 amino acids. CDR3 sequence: CASSASGQRADTQYF. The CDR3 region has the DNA TGTGCCAGCAGCGCTAGCGGCCAACGGGCAGATACGCAGTATTTT.

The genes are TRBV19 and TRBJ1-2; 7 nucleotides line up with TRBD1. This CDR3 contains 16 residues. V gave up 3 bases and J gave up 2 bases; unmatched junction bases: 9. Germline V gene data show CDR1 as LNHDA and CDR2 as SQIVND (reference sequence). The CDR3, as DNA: TGTGCCAGTAGTATCCCCGGGACAGCGAAAAACTATGGCTACACCTTC. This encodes CASSIPGTAKNYGYTF.

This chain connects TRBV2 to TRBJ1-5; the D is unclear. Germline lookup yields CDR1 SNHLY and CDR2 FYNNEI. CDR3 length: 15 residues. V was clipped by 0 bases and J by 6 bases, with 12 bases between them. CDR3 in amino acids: CASSEALIGGQPQHF. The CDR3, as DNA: TGTGCCAGCAGTGAAGCGCTTATCGGTGGTCAGCCCCAGCATTTT. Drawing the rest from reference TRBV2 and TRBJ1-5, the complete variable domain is EPEVTQTPSHQVTQMGQEVILRCVPISNHLYFYWYRQILGQKVEFLVSFYNNEISEKSEIFDDQFSVERPDGSNFTLKIRSTKLEDSAMYFCASSEALIGGQPQHFGDGTRLSIL.

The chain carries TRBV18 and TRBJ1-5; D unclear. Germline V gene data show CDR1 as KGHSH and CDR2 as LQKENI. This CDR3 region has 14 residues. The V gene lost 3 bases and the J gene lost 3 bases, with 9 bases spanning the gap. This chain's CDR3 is CASSPDGYNQPQHF. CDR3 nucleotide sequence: TGTGCCAGCTCACCCGACGGGTACAATCAGCCCCAGCATTTT.

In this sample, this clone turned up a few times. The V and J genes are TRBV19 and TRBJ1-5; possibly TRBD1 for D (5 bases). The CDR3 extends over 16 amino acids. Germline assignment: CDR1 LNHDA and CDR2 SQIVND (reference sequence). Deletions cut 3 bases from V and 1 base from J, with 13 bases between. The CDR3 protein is CASSISGGMSNQPQHF. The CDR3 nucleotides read TGTGCCAGTAGTATTTCGGGGGGTATGAGCAATCAGCCCCAGCATTTT.

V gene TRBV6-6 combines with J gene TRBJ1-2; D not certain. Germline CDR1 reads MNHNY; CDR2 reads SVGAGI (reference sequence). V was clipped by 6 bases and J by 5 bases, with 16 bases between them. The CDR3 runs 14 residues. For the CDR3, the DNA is TGTGCCAGCAGCTTCAATGAGGTGCGATATGGCTACACCTTC. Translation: CASSFNEVRYGYTF.

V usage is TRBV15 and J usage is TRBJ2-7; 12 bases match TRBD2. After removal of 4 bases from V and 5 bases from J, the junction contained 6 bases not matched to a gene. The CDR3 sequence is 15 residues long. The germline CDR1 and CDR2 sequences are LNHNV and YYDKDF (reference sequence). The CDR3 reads CATSKGLAGSDEQYF. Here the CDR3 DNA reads TGTGCCACCAGCAAAGGACTAGCGGGAAGCGACGAGCAGTACTTC.

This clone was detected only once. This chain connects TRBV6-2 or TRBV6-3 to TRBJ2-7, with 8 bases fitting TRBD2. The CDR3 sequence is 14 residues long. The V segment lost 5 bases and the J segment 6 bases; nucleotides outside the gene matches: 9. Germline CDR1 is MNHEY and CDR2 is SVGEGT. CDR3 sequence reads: CASSRSGSMGEQYF. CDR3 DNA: TGTGCCAGCAGTCGAAGCGGGAGTATGGGCGAGCAGTACTTC.

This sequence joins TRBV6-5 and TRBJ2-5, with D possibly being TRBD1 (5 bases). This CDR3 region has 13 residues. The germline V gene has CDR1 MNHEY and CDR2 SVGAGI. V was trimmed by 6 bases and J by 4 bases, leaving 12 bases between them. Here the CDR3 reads CASSAGILETQYF. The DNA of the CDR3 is TGTGCCAGCAGCGCAGGGATATTAGAGACCCAGTACTTC.

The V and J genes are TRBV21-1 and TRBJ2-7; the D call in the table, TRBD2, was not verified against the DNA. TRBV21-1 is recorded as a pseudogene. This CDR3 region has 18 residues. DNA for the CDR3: TGTGCCAGCAGCAAACGTCTCCCCGCGCCGCTCGGCTCCTACGAGCAGTACTTC. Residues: CASSKRLPAPLGSYEQYF.